The 23 T cell receptor beta chains reported below all come from one sample, sequenced in a study of blood T cell repertoires in COVID-19 (dated by TCRdb to about 2020). The library was made by the immunoSEQ multiplex PCR assay. TCRdb holds this immuneACCESS table with in-frame rearrangements only. Some clones are missing; in checked studies, unresolved V genes explain under half, and the rest has no known cause. Across this sample there are more than 85,000 clones, with 82% seen only once. The biggest ten clones account for about 18% of the sample. The specimen was peripheral blood. The origin of the receptors is a man at least 80 years old with acute or convalescent COVID-19.

This clone was seen just once. CDR3 bases: TGTGCCAGCAGCTTACCGGGACAGGGGACCTTGGGGCAGTACTTC. Translation gives CASSLPGQGTLGQYF. The V and J genes are TRBV5-8 and TRBJ2-7; TRBD1 agrees at 10 bases. The CDR3 is 15 amino acids. V lost 2 bases to trimming and J lost 9 bases; unmatched junction nucleotides: 11. From germline, CDR1 is SGHTS and CDR2 YDEGEE.

This chain uses TRBV27 with TRBJ2-4; 10 nucleotides align to TRBD2. The length of the CDR3 is 14 residues. The trim removed 3 bases at V and 8 bases at J, leaving 4 bases unmatched. Germline V gene data show CDR1 as MNHEY and CDR2 as SMNVEV (reference sequence). CDR3 DNA sequence: TGTGCCAGCAGTTTTAGCGGGAGGTCGGACATTCAGTACTTC. This codes for CASSFSGRSDIQYF.

This rearrangement joins TRBV5-1 to TRBJ2-2, with D maybe TRBD1 (6 bases). V lost 0 bases, J lost 8 bases, and 17 bases lay in between. Germline V gene lookup returns CDR1 SGHRS and CDR2 YFSETQ. The CDR3 consists of 16 residues. CDR3 in amino acids: CASSLAAGATMGELFF. DNA of the CDR3: TGCGCCAGCAGCTTGGCCGCAGGGGCCACTATGGGGGAGCTGTTTTTT.

V is TRBV27 and J is TRBJ2-2; TRBD1 aligns across 7 bases. This CDR3 spans 17 amino acids. Germline values: CDR1 MNHEY, CDR2 SMNVEV (reference sequence). The trim removed 6 bases at V and 2 bases at J, leaving 12 bases unmatched. CDR3 DNA: TGTGCCAGCAGAACGGACAGGACACTTTTAAACACCGGGGAGCTGTTTTTT. Amino acids: CASRTDRTLLNTGELFF.

The CDR3 coding sequence is TGTGCCAGTAGTCCCACAGGGGTTCAGTATTCACCCCTCCACTTT. It codes for CASSPTGVQYSPLHF. The chain joins TRBV19 to TRBJ1-6, with 7 bases that match TRBD1. Germline V gene data show CDR1 as LNHDA and CDR2 as SQIVND (reference sequence). This CDR3 has 15 residues. Trimming took 5 bases from V and 8 from J; bases not matched to a gene: 9.

J is TRBJ1-3 and V is TRBV29-1; D not resolved. The ends were cut back, 6 bases at V and 8 bases at J, with 11 bases in the middle. CDR3 size: 11 residues. Per the germline V gene, CDR1 is SQVTM and CDR2 is ANQGSEA. The CDR3 loop reads CSVQLMDTIYF. The CDR3 nucleotides are TGCAGCGTCCAACTCATGGACACCATATATTTT.

This sequence joins TRBV6-5 and TRBJ2-5; D is ambiguous. V shed 3 bases and J shed 0 bases, with 5 bases lying between them. Germline CDR1 reads MNHEY; CDR2 reads SVGAGI. This CDR3 is 13 amino acids long. The CDR3 here is CASSYGYQETQYF. The CDR3 region has the DNA TGTGCCAGCAGTTATGGCTACCAAGAGACCCAGTACTTC.

V usage is TRBV19 and J usage is TRBJ2-1; D possibly corresponds to TRBD1 (5 bases). Trimming shortened V by 4 bases and J by 0 bases, and 13 bases separated the two germline ends. Looked up from germline, CDR1 is LNHDA and CDR2 is SQIVND (reference sequence). The CDR3 totals 16 residues. The DNA of the CDR3 is TGTGCCAGTAGTAGCCTAGGGGTATACTCCTACAATGAGCAGTTCTTC. Its protein is CASSSLGVYSYNEQFF.

The V call is TRBV9, the J call TRBJ2-3, with 8 bases fitting TRBD2. The junction had 7 bases not matched to a gene; V was cut back by 0 bases and J by 1 base. CDR1 is SGDLS and CDR2 is YYNGEE in the germline V gene. The CDR3 has 17 residues. CDR3 residues: CASSVGASGSGTDTQYF. The CDR3 DNA sequence: TGTGCCAGCAGCGTAGGTGCCAGCGGGAGTGGCACAGATACGCAGTATTTT.

The chain links TRBV6-5 to TRBJ2-7, with 10 positions matching TRBD1. V gave up 2 bases and J gave up 5 bases; unmatched junction bases: 6. This CDR3 contains 15 residues. Germline CDR1 and CDR2: MNHEY and SVGAGI. The CDR3 reads CASSYPGQGPNEQYF. DNA of the CDR3: TGTGCCAGCAGTTACCCGGGACAGGGGCCCAACGAGCAGTACTTC.

This sequence joins TRBV9 and TRBJ2-7, with TRBD1 matching 8 bases. V was clipped by 4 bases and J by 2 bases; unmatched bases: 8. The CDR3 is 15 residues long. The germline V gene encodes CDR1 SGDLS and CDR2 YYNGEE. DNA of the CDR3: TGTGCCAGCAGCTTTGGACAGGGTATTGCCTACGAGCAGTACTTC. Translated: CASSFGQGIAYEQYF.

The chain is built from TRBV18 and TRBJ2-5; 11 nucleotides match TRBD1. From germline, CDR1 is KGHSH and CDR2 LQKENI. CDR3 length equals 14 residues. The ends lost 6 bases at V and 6 bases at J; junction bases unmatched: 6. The DNA for the CDR3 is TGTGCCAGCTCCCGGGACAGGGGGTGGCAGACCCAGTACTTC. Amino acids: CASSRDRGWQTQYF. The variable domain in full, completed from reference TRBV18 and TRBJ2-5, reads NAGVMQNPRHLVRRRGQEARLRCSPMKGHSHVYWYRQLPEEGLKFMVYLQKENIIDESGMPKERFSAEFPKEGPSILRIQQVVRGDSAAYFCASSRDRGWQTQYFGPGTRLLVL.

The genes are TRBV12-3 or TRBV12-4 and TRBJ1-5, with a weak D call TRBD1 (5 bases). There are 12 residues in the CDR3. Between the trimmed V and J ends, which lost 8 bases and 1 base, there was a span of 6 bases. Here the CDR3 reads CASRQSNQPQHF. The CDR3 DNA reads TGTGCCAGCCGACAGAGCAATCAGCCCCAGCATTTT.

This chain connects TRBV6-6 to TRBJ1-1, with unresolved D. This CDR3 has 13 residues. Per the germline V gene, CDR1 is MNHNY and CDR2 is SVGAGI (reference sequence). V lost 7 bases to trimming and J lost 5 bases, with 14 bases between them. The CDR3 loop is CASTPDSRTEAFF. The CDR3 nucleotides are TGTGCCAGCACCCCGGACTCGAGGACTGAAGCTTTCTTT.

The CDR3 is CASSLQGIGELFF. The CDR3 nucleotides read TGTGCCAGCAGCTTACAGGGGATCGGGGAGCTGTTTTTT. This chain links TRBV11-2 with TRBJ2-2, with a possible D match to TRBD1 (6 bases). The germline V and J ends were trimmed by 2 bases and 7 bases, with 8 bases remaining between them. Germline assignment: CDR1 SGHAT and CDR2 FQNNGV. This CDR3 is built from 13 residues.

This chain joins TRBV6-5 and TRBJ1-6; D unclear. V lost 7 bases, J lost 14 bases, and 12 bases lay in between. CDR3 length: 11 residues. Germline V gene lookup returns CDR1 MNHEY and CDR2 SVGAGI. CDR3 sequence reads: CASKSIESLHF. The CDR3 nucleotides read TGTGCCAGCAAGAGCATAGAGTCCCTCCACTTT.

This chain connects TRBV5-1 to TRBJ2-1; D is perhaps TRBD2 (5 bases). Germline CDR1 SGHRS, CDR2 YFSETQ. Deletions cut 7 bases from V and 4 bases from J, with 18 bases between. The CDR3 has 15 amino acids. CDR3 loop: CASAQRMRGYNEQFF. The CDR3 DNA reads TGCGCCAGCGCTCAACGGATGAGAGGGTACAATGAGCAGTTCTTC.

The chain combines TRBV18 with TRBJ1-1; TRBD1 is a possible D gene (6 bases). CDR1 and CDR2 from the germline V gene are KGHSH and LQKENI. With 4 bases removed from V and 1 base from J, the gap between germline ends came to 7 bases. This CDR3 spans 13 amino acids. CDR3 sequence: CASSQGQNTEAFF. The CDR3 DNA follows: TGTGCCAGCTCACAGGGACAGAACACTGAAGCTTTCTTT.

In its sample, this clone was seen once. The V call is TRBV28, the J call TRBJ2-5, with a weak D call TRBD2 (6 bases). Germline lookup yields CDR1 MDHEN and CDR2 SYDVKM. The CDR3 has 15 amino acids. Trimming stripped 6 bases from V and 2 bases from J, with 16 bases between. This chain's CDR3 is CASRRDGQPQETQYF. CDR3 coding DNA: TGTGCCAGCAGGCGGGACGGTCAACCTCAAGAGACCCAGTACTTC.

The rearrangement joins TRBV9 to TRBJ2-2; D not resolved. The CDR3 totals 15 residues. Trimming stripped 0 bases from V and 4 bases from J, with 10 bases between. Germline lookup yields CDR1 SGDLS and CDR2 YYNGEE. CDR3 DNA: TGTGCCAGCAGCGTAGTTGCGGTCGGCACCGGGGAGCTGTTTTTT. Its protein product is CASSVVAVGTGELFF. Full variable domain (remainder filled in from reference TRBV9 and TRBJ2-2): DSGVTQTPKHLITATGQRVTLRCSPRSGDLSVYWYQQSLDQGLQFLIQYYNGEERAKGNILERFSAQQFPDLHSELNLSSLELGDSALYFCASSVVAVGTGELFFGEGSRLTVL.

This clone was counted many times. The J gene is TRBJ2-3, the V gene TRBV10-1, with D possibly matching TRBD2 (5 bases). The V end was cut by 3 bases, the J end by 2 bases, with 12 bases between. Germline V lookup: CDR1 WNHNN, CDR2 SYGVQD (reference sequence). The length of the CDR3 is 15 residues. The CDR3 bases are TGCGCCAGCAGTGACCCGACTATCCTCACAGATACGCAGTATTTT. It specifies CASSDPTILTDTQYF.

In this sample, this clone turned up once. V and J are TRBV14 and TRBJ2-7, with D tentatively TRBD2 (5 bases). V was trimmed by 2 bases and J by 3 bases, leaving 11 bases between them. The CDR3 has 14 residues. CDR1 SGHDN and CDR2 FVKESK come from the germline V gene. The CDR3 DNA reads as TGTGCCAGCAGCCAATGGGGAGTCCTCTACGAGCAGTACTTC. Encoded protein: CASSQWGVLYEQYF.

V is TRBV21-1 and J is TRBJ1-2. TRBV21-1 is a pseudogene locus. CDR3 length equals 14 residues. The CDR3 loop reads CASTILSREIPYTF. CDR3 nucleotide sequence: TGTGCCAGCACCATTCTATCCCGGGAGATCCCCTACACCTTC.